The rows below give T cell receptor beta chains drawn from one sample of a study of T cell changes during pregnancy in multiple sclerosis. TCRdb's table, derived via immunoSEQ multiplex PCR, lists solely in-frame clones and lacks some. The repertoire holds roughly 47,000 clones, with more than 80% as singletons. Material: CD8+ T cells from peripheral blood mononuclear cells, obtained in the second trimester of pregnancy. Receptors were obtained from a female donor with multiple sclerosis, enrolled in a pregnancy study. CDR3s include the opening cysteine and the closing phenylalanine or tryptophan. The order of the fields is clone size, J gene, CDR3 length, V gene, D gene, CDR3 DNA, CDR3 protein. D genes are given only for firm matches. Clone size is shown for a subset of rows, as once, few, many or a class of expanded clone.

clone size: NA; J gene: TRBJ1-2; CDR3 length: 19; V gene: TRBV15; D gene: NA; CDR3 DNA: TGTGCCACCAGCAGAGATCTAAGTCCGCAGGGGCCGTCCGGGGATGGCTACACCTTC; CDR3 protein: CATSRDLSPQGPSGDGYTF
clone size: NA; J gene: TRBJ1-1; CDR3 length: 15; V gene: TRBV5-1; D gene: NA; CDR3 DNA: TGCGCCAGCAGCCCCAGAAGGGGAATGAACACTGAAGCTTTCTTT; CDR3 protein: CASSPRRGMNTEAFF
clone size: NA; J gene: TRBJ1-1; CDR3 length: 17; V gene: TRBV29-1; D gene: NA; CDR3 DNA: TGCAGCGTTGAAGACCCCTCTTACACAGGATGGAACACTGAAGCTTTCTTT; CDR3 protein: CSVEDPSYTGWNTEAFF
clone size: once; J gene: TRBJ1-6; CDR3 length: 20; V gene: TRBV1; D gene: NA; CDR3 DNA: TGCACCAGCAGCTGGACAGCCAGTACCTCCCAGAGCTCCTATAATTCACCCCTCCACTTT; CDR3 protein: CTSSWTASTSQSSYNSPLHF
clone size: NA; J gene: TRBJ2-7; CDR3 length: 15; V gene: TRBV5-6; D gene: NA; CDR3 DNA: TGTGCCAGCAGCTTGGGAGGGGGGGCTCCCTACGAGCAGTACTTC; CDR3 protein: CASSLGGGAPYEQYF
clone size: NA; J gene: TRBJ2-5; CDR3 length: 14; V gene: TRBV11-2; D gene: TRBD2; CDR3 DNA: TGTGCCAGCAGAGGGAGCGGGGGGTTAGAGACCCAGTACTTC; CDR3 protein: CASRGSGGLETQYF
clone size: NA; J gene: TRBJ1-2; CDR3 length: 16; V gene: TRBV29-1; D gene: TRBD1; CDR3 DNA: TGCAGCGTTGACGACCGGGACAGGGAATTCGGCTATGGCTACACCTTC; CDR3 protein: CSVDDRDREFGYGYTF
clone size: NA; J gene: TRBJ1-1; CDR3 length: 16; V gene: TRBV5-1; D gene: NA; CDR3 DNA: TGCGCCAGTAACCCCGCTAGGGGAGGATGGGGTACTGAAGCTTTCTTT; CDR3 protein: CASNPARGGWGTEAFF
clone size: NA; J gene: TRBJ2-6; CDR3 length: 17; V gene: TRBV30; D gene: TRBD2; CDR3 DNA: TGTGCCTGGAGGGGACTAGCCCAACTTTCTGGGGCCAACGTCCTGACTTTC; CDR3 protein: CAWRGLAQLSGANVLTF
clone size: NA; J gene: TRBJ1-1; CDR3 length: 17; V gene: TRBV7-9; D gene: NA; CDR3 DNA: TGTGCCAGCAGCTTAGCGTCCCCACTTAAAGGGGACACTGAAGCTTTCTTT; CDR3 protein: CASSLASPLKGDTEAFF
clone size: NA; J gene: TRBJ2-7; CDR3 length: 14; V gene: TRBV7-8; D gene: NA; CDR3 DNA: TGTGCCAGCAGCTTAGCATCCGTCGGCTACGAGCAGTACTTC; CDR3 protein: CASSLASVGYEQYF
clone size: once; J gene: TRBJ2-2; CDR3 length: 18; V gene: TRBV2; D gene: NA; CDR3 DNA: TGTGCCAGCAGTGACTCCCCCTCCGGGAGTTCGAACACCGGGGAGCTGTTTTTT; CDR3 protein: CASSDSPSGSSNTGELFF
clone size: NA; J gene: TRBJ1-3; CDR3 length: 15; V gene: TRBV13; D gene: TRBD1; CDR3 DNA: TGTGCCAGCAGCCACTGGAGACAGGGTGGAAACACCATATATTTT; CDR3 protein: CASSHWRQGGNTIYF
clone size: NA; J gene: TRBJ2-7; CDR3 length: 18; V gene: TRBV28; D gene: TRBD1; CDR3 DNA: TGTGCCAGCAGTAAACCCCTAAACCGGGACAGTTCGTTCCACGAGCAGTACTTC; CDR3 protein: CASSKPLNRDSSFHEQYF